This TCR beta chain was identified in a study of blood T cell repertoires in COVID-19. Across the whole study: T cells, B-cell-depleted T cells, or PBMCs supplied cDNA or gDNA.

The data were produced by immunoSEQ multiplex PCR, yet TCRdb's version contains in-frame clones alone and is incomplete. The repertoire has about 36,000 clones, around 80% of them found once; the top ten carry approximately 30%. J lost 4 bases, V lost 4 bases, and 5 bases had no gene match. Per the germline V gene, CDR1 is SGHNT and CDR2 is YYREEE (reference sequence). This CDR3 has 14 amino acids. The chain employs TRBV5-4 and TRBJ2-7; TRBD2 matches 10 bases. This receptor was obtained from a man aged 55 to 69 with acute or convalescent COVID-19. The sequenced sample consisted of peripheral blood. DNA of the CDR3: TGTGCCAGCAGCCCTAGCGGGAGTTTATACGAGCAGTACTTC. Translating gives CASSPSGSLYEQYF.